This TCR beta chain derives from a study of control samples from healthy donors and cancer patients (TCRdb year 2020). Library preparation used the immunoSEQ multiplex PCR assay. TCRdb holds this immuneACCESS table with in-frame rearrangements only. Some clones are missing; in checked studies, unresolved V genes explain under half, and the rest has no known cause. Across this sample there are around 170,000 clones, with 92% seen only once. The ten most abundant clones make up about 0.64% of the sample. Worth noting for this clone: Its antigen has not been determined. No base-level quality is on record; no much larger clone is a single base apart.

The TCR was taken from a woman between 25 and 40 years old in good health. Sequenced input: blood.

The CDR3 in this case is CASSIGQGRDTQYF. In nucleotide form, the sequence is TGTGCCAGTAGTATAGGTCAGGGAAGGGATACGCAGTATTTT. The chain is encoded by TRBV19 joined to TRBJ2-3; D gene: possibly TRBD1, on 5 matching bases. V and J lose 1 base and 6 bases, and a span of 11 bases separates them. The germline V gene (reference sequence) specifies LNHDA as CDR1 and SQIVND as CDR2. The CDR3, cysteine through phenylalanine, is 14 amino acids long. The only DNA kept is the CDR3, 42 bases in frame from the first base. Joined to the reference TRBV19 and TRBJ2-3 proteins, this CDR3 gives the full variable domain: DGGITQSPKYLFRKEGQNVTLSCEQNLNHDAMYWYRQDPGQGLRLIYYSQIVNDFQKGDIAEGYSVSREKKESFPLTVTSAQKNPTAFYLCASSIGQGRDTQYFGPGTRLTVL.